These 30 T cell receptor beta chains came from one sample sequenced in a study of blood T cell repertoires in COVID-19 (TCRdb year 2020). The receptor library was made with the immunoSEQ multiplex PCR assay. Sourced from immuneACCESS, this table was stored by TCRdb with only in-frame sequences that have V and J called. A share of the clones is absent; for the studies checked, an unresolved V gene accounts for under half, and the remainder has no known explanation. This sample comprises about 95,000 clones, more than 80% of them detected only once. The ten largest clones represent more than 20% of the sample. The sequenced sample was peripheral blood. All receptors derive from a human donor in a cohort sampled during active COVID-19.

The table lists this clone with a count of one. The V gene is TRBV6-5, the J gene TRBJ1-2, with TRBD1 as a possible D gene (6 bases). From germline, CDR1 is MNHEY and CDR2 SVGAGI. The CDR3 totals 13 residues. The ends were cut back, 0 bases at V and 9 bases at J, with 11 bases in the middle. The CDR3 bases are TGTGCCAGCAGTTACTCGACAGGCAGGAGCTACACCTTC. Translated: CASSYSTGRSYTF.

The chain employs TRBV3-1 (or the pseudogene TRBV3-2) and TRBJ1-5, with 9 bases matching TRBD1. V shed 0 bases and J 4 bases; nucleotides not matched to a gene: 4. The CDR3 is 16 amino acids. CDR1 LGHDT and CDR2 YNNKEL come from the germline V gene (reference sequence). CDR3 region: CASSQDGQGTNQPQHF. CDR3 in DNA: TGTGCCAGCAGCCAAGACGGACAGGGGACAAATCAGCCCCAGCATTTT.

V usage is TRBV13 and J usage is TRBJ1-1, with D hard to call. This CDR3 comprises 17 residues. Germline lookup yields CDR1 PRHDT and CDR2 FYEKMQ (reference sequence). V dropped 1 base and J dropped 0 bases, with 15 bases sitting between them. Written as DNA, the CDR3 is TGTGCCAGCAGCTTAGAGGGAGTTCGCGCGATGAACACTGAAGCTTTCTTT. Protein sequence: CASSLEGVRAMNTEAFF.

In its sample, this clone was seen a few times. The chain recombines TRBV18 with TRBJ2-7; 9 positions agree with TRBD1. The junction had 2 bases not matched to a gene; V was cut back by 3 bases and J by 2 bases. CDR3 length: 14 residues. CDR1 KGHSH and CDR2 LQKENI come from the germline V gene. CDR3 sequence (DNA): TGTGCCAGCTCACCTGGGACAGGGCCCTACGAGCAGTACTTC. Translated: CASSPGTGPYEQYF. Supplemented by reference TRBV18 and TRBJ2-7, the full variable domain reads NAGVMQNPRHLVRRRGQEARLRCSPMKGHSHVYWYRQLPEEGLKFMVYLQKENIIDESGMPKERFSAEFPKEGPSILRIQQVVRGDSAAYFCASSPGTGPYEQYFGPGTRLTVT.

This chain connects TRBV28 to TRBJ1-6; D not resolved. CDR1 is MDHEN, CDR2 SYDVKM, per germline. This CDR3 is built from 19 residues. Trimming removed 4 bases at V and 1 base at J, with 20 bases between. CDR3 nucleotides: TGTGCCAGCAGTTCCCTTCTCCGGAGGTCACGGTCCTATAATTCACCCCTCCACTTT. Residues: CASSSLLRRSRSYNSPLHF.

The chain's CDR3 is CATTSQGGTYNEQFF. In nucleotides, the CDR3 is TGTGCCACCACAAGCCAGGGGGGAACCTACAATGAGCAGTTCTTC. This chain connects TRBV2 to TRBJ2-1; D is perhaps TRBD1 (7 bases). V shed 10 bases and J shed 2 bases, with 18 bases lying between them. The CDR3 is 15 residues long. Germline CDR1 is SNHLY and CDR2 is FYNNEI. Full variable domain (missing parts from reference TRBV2 and TRBJ2-1): EPEVTQTPSHQVTQMGQEVILRCVPISNHLYFYWYRQILGQKVEFLVSFYNNEISEKSEIFDDQFSVERPDGSNFTLKIRSTKLEDSAMYFCATTSQGGTYNEQFFGPGTRLTVL.

V is TRBV12-3 or TRBV12-4 and J is TRBJ2-3; perhaps TRBD1 as D (5 bases). CDR3 length: 13 amino acids. With 3 bases removed from V and 2 bases from J, the gap between germline ends came to 6 bases. The CDR3 DNA reads TGTGCCAGCAGTTTGACAGACACAGATACGCAGTATTTT. This sequence encodes CASSLTDTDTQYF.

In its sample, this clone was seen a few times. J is TRBJ2-7 and V is TRBV28; D possibly corresponds to TRBD1 (5 bases). Germline assignment: CDR1 MDHEN and CDR2 SYDVKM. The CDR3 totals 14 residues. V dropped 6 bases and J dropped 3 bases, with 15 bases sitting between them. CDR3 DNA: TGTGCCAGCAGGCCCCAGGGCTACGGCTACGAGCAGTACTTC. Its protein is CASRPQGYGYEQYF.

The chain carries TRBV29-1 and TRBJ1-2; 7 bases fit TRBD1. Trimming took 6 bases from V and 2 from J; bases not matched to a gene: 3. Germline CDR1 and CDR2: SQVTM and ANQGSEA. This CDR3 region has 12 residues. The DNA of the CDR3 is TGCAGCGTCCGGACAGGAAACTATGGCTACACCTTC. It is translated as CSVRTGNYGYTF.

The CDR3 here is CASSFKGPNTEAFF. The CDR3 DNA follows: TGTGCCAGCAGTTTCAAGGGGCCCAACACTGAAGCTTTCTTT. The chain recombines TRBV27 with TRBJ1-1; TRBD1 might be the D (5 bases). This CDR3 is 14 amino acids long. From germline, CDR1 is MNHEY and CDR2 SMNVEV (reference sequence). Trimming left V 3 bases short and J 2 bases short, with 10 bases between.

As for this clone: The junction differs from germline at one of its ends, possibly a read error. CDR3 nucleotides: TGTGCTAGCAGCTTAATTTCGGACATTAGCAATCAGCCCCAGCATTTT. Translated: CASSLISDISNQPQHF. This chain uses TRBV7-7 with TRBJ1-5; TRBD1 is a possible D gene (5 bases). The CDR3 runs 16 residues. The V gene's germline CDR1 is SSHAT and CDR2 FNYEAQ (reference sequence).

This clone appeared a few times. The chain joins TRBV7-6 to TRBJ2-3; 10 bases line up with TRBD2. CDR3 size: 17 residues. Germline V CDR1 and CDR2: SGHVS, FNYEAQ. V gave up 5 bases and J gave up 4 bases; unmatched junction bases: 12. In DNA form, the CDR3 reads TGTGCCAGCAGCCTGGGGGCTAGCGGGAGTGGTCCAGATACGCAGTATTTT. Amino acids: CASSLGASGSGPDTQYF.

V is TRBV5-1 and J is TRBJ2-5; unclear D gene. This CDR3 region has 14 residues. Germline CDR1 SGHRS, CDR2 YFSETQ. The V end was cut by 0 bases, the J end by 1 base, with 7 bases between. CDR3 in amino acids: CASSLVQTQETQYF. The CDR3 region has the DNA TGCGCCAGCAGCTTGGTACAGACCCAAGAGACCCAGTACTTC.

This sequence joins TRBV29-1 and TRBJ2-2, with a possible D match to TRBD2 (6 bases). This CDR3 is 14 amino acids long. Germline V CDR1 and CDR2: SQVTM, ANQGSEA. Trimming removed 6 bases from V and 0 bases from J, with 11 bases in between. CDR3 sequence reads: CSVSPGANTGELFF. The CDR3 bases are TGCAGCGTGTCTCCGGGGGCGAACACCGGGGAGCTGTTTTTT.

The chain joins TRBV10-1 to TRBJ1-1; the D gene is possibly TRBD1 (5 bases). CDR1 WNHNN and CDR2 SYGVQD come from the germline V gene (reference sequence). V was clipped by 6 bases and J by 0 bases, with 11 bases between them. CDR3 size: 14 residues. The DNA of the CDR3 is TGCGCCAGCAGGAAGACAGTTATGAACACTGAAGCTTTCTTT. Amino acids: CASRKTVMNTEAFF.

CDR3 residues: CASSGQYYGYTF. The CDR3 nucleotides read TGCGCCAGCAGTGGACAGTACTATGGCTACACCTTC. The V call is TRBV10-2, the J call TRBJ1-2; possibly TRBD1 for D (5 bases). V was clipped by 4 bases and J by 3 bases, with 6 bases between them. CDR3 length: 12 amino acids. CDR1 is WSHSY and CDR2 is SAAADI in the germline V gene.

V is TRBV29-1 and J is TRBJ1-5; weak D call: TRBD1 (5 bases). Between the trimmed V and J ends, which lost 7 bases and 3 bases, there was a span of 10 bases. The germline gives CDR1 SQVTM, CDR2 ANQGSEA. This CDR3 has 12 amino acids. This CDR3 reads CSAGQPNQPQHF. DNA of the CDR3: TGCAGCGCAGGACAACCCAATCAGCCCCAGCATTTT.

J is TRBJ1-1 and V is TRBV5-4; tentative D call: TRBD1 (6 bases). The length of the CDR3 is 17 residues. Germline lookup yields CDR1 SGHNT and CDR2 YYREEE (reference sequence). The V gene lost 4 bases and the J gene lost 3 bases, with 22 bases spanning the gap. CDR3 bases: TGTGCCAGCAGCCTCTGGGGGCAGGTCCTGGGGGACACTGAAGCTTTCTTT. The encoded protein is CASSLWGQVLGDTEAFF.

The chain carries TRBV27 and TRBJ2-7; no reliable D call. There are 14 residues in the CDR3. V lost 1 base and J 0 bases, leaving 7 bases between the germline ends. Germline values: CDR1 MNHEY, CDR2 SMNVEV (reference sequence). The CDR3 coding sequence is TGTGCCAGCAGTTTATGGCAGAACTCCTACGAGCAGTACTTC. Protein: CASSLWQNSYEQYF.

This clone was observed a single time. Germline and junction disagree at one end, which may indicate a read error. This chain uses TRBV6-2 or TRBV6-3 with TRBJ1-2; D uncertain. The CDR3 is made up of 14 amino acids. The germline CDR1 and CDR2 sequences are MNHEY and SVGEGT. The CDR3: CASTYGGQLYGYTF. For the CDR3, the DNA is TGTGCCAGCACTTACGGAGGGCAGTTATATGGCTACACCTTC.

The chain has TRBV5-1 and TRBJ2-1; tentatively, D is TRBD2 (6 bases). V was cut by 0 bases and J by 3 bases, with 13 bases left in between. CDR1 and CDR2 (germline): SGHRS, YFSETQ. The CDR3 extends over 16 amino acids. The CDR3 loop is CASSLDGTGGYNEQFF. In nucleotides, the CDR3 is TGCGCCAGCAGCTTGGACGGGACTGGGGGCTACAATGAGCAGTTCTTC. Full variable domain (remainder filled in from reference TRBV5-1 and TRBJ2-1): KAGVTQTPRYLIKTRGQQVTLSCSPISGHRSVSWYQQTPGQGLQFLFEYFSETQRNKGNFPGRFSGRQFSNSRSEMNVSTLELGDSALYLCASSLDGTGGYNEQFFGPGTRLTVL.

The V gene is TRBV5-6, the J gene TRBJ2-7; weak D call: TRBD1 (6 bases). V was cut by 4 bases and J by 3 bases, with 11 bases left in between. This CDR3 has 13 residues. Germline-derived CDR1 and CDR2 are SGHDT and YYEEEE. The CDR3 region is CASSIKTGYEQYF. CDR3 coding DNA: TGTGCCAGCAGCATAAAGACAGGCTACGAGCAGTACTTC.

This clone rates as medium-sized. This sequence joins TRBV6-1 and TRBJ1-3; D remains unclear. The germline CDR1 and CDR2 sequences are MNHNS and SASEGT. The V gene lost 2 bases and the J gene lost 0 bases, with 8 bases spanning the gap. The CDR3 runs 15 residues. The CDR3 DNA reads as TGTGCCAGCAGTGAAACACCTTCCTCTGGAAACACCATATATTTT. Protein product: CASSETPSSGNTIYF.

The J gene is TRBJ2-7, the V gene TRBV18; 7 positions match TRBD1. This CDR3 comprises 13 residues. In germline, CDR1 is KGHSH, CDR2 LQKENI. J was trimmed by 6 bases and V by 3 bases; bases with no gene match: 5. The CDR3 coding sequence is TGTGCCAGCTCACCCCGACAGGGTGGCGAGCAGTACTTC. Translation: CASSPRQGGEQYF.

The rearrangement joins TRBV24-1 to TRBJ1-3, with TRBD1 as a possible D gene (6 bases). This CDR3 spans 20 amino acids. Germline lookup yields CDR1 KGHDR and CDR2 SFDVKD. Trimming cost V 4 bases and J 1 base, with 25 bases left between them. The CDR3 reads CATSDLTLGRIQGSGNTIYF. Here the CDR3 DNA reads TGTGCCACCAGTGACCTCACCCTTGGACGGATTCAGGGGTCTGGAAACACCATATATTTT.

The chain employs TRBV9 and TRBJ2-7; 9 bases agree with TRBD2. The CDR3 is 14 amino acids. Trimming cost V 2 bases and J 5 bases; bases outside gene matches: 5. Germline CDR1 and CDR2: SGDLS and YYNGEE. In nucleotides, the CDR3 is TGTGCCAGCAGCGTTAGCGGGAGAAATGACGAGCAGTACTTC. This gives the protein CASSVSGRNDEQYF.

This clone was found once. The J gene is TRBJ2-1, the V gene TRBV3-1 (or the pseudogene TRBV3-2); 16 nucleotides line up with TRBD2. From germline, CDR1 is LGHDT and CDR2 YNNKEL (reference sequence). This CDR3 spans 20 amino acids. V shed 2 bases and J 7 bases; nucleotides not matched to a gene: 14. The CDR3 region has the DNA TGTGCCAGCAGCCAACACCGGGGACTAGCGGGGGGGCCGCTTGAGAATGAGCAGTTCTTC. The encoded protein is CASSQHRGLAGGPLENEQFF.

This clone was detected only a few times. This sequence joins TRBV7-9 and TRBJ1-4; the D gene is possibly TRBD1 (5 bases). Deletions cut 5 bases from V and 6 bases from J, with 10 bases between. Germline lookup yields CDR1 SEHNR and CDR2 FQNEAQ (reference sequence). The CDR3 has 13 residues. The CDR3 loop is CASSPGQDEKLFF. CDR3 DNA: TGTGCCAGCAGCCCCGGACAAGATGAAAAACTGTTTTTT.

This rearrangement joins TRBV28 to TRBJ1-2, with 8 nucleotides matching TRBD1. Looked up from germline, CDR1 is MDHEN and CDR2 is SYDVKM. V lost 3 bases, J lost 5 bases, and 8 bases stayed unmatched. The CDR3 totals 15 residues. CDR3: CASSLGQGAGYGYTF. For the CDR3, the DNA is TGTGCCAGCAGTTTGGGGCAGGGGGCGGGATATGGCTACACCTTC.

This chain uses TRBV7-6 with TRBJ2-3, with 8 bases lining up with TRBD2. The CDR3 is 15 residues long. CDR1 is SGHVS and CDR2 is FNYEAQ in the germline V gene. With V trimmed by 2 bases and J by 3 bases, 4 bases remained unmatched. CDR3 sequence (DNA): TGTGCCAGCAGCTTATCGGGAGGGCCTACAGATACGCAGTATTTT. Translating gives CASSLSGGPTDTQYF.